This T cell receptor (beta chain) was retrieved from a study of cytomegalovirus exposure and HLA in healthy donors. Overall study results and limits: Subsequent analysis revealed that first-cohort TCR clusters tended to co-occur in the 90 to 150 validation repertoires.

In regard to this clone: Its specificity is not known.

Assay: immunoSEQ multiplex PCR; the TCRdb copy retains only in-frame clones and omits some. The repertoire holds about 97,000 clones, with around 96% as singletons. The clonotype comes from a woman under 30 in good health and CMV-seronegative. The sequenced sample consisted of PBMCs.

In DNA, the CDR3 is TGTGCCAGCAGTTTGATGGTCGGTAGTGAAAAACTGTTTTTT. This encodes CASSLMVGSEKLFF. The J gene is TRBJ1-4, the V gene TRBV27, with D hard to call. This CDR3 has 14 amino acids. Trimming left V 3 bases short and J 7 bases short, with 12 bases between. Germline CDR1 is MNHEY and CDR2 is SMNVEV (reference sequence).